The 12 T cell receptor beta chains below come from one sample, sequenced in a study of cytomegalovirus exposure and HLA in healthy donors. PCR involved 60 Vbeta and 13 Jbeta primers. Method: immunoSEQ multiplex PCR; TCRdb's copy keeps in-frame clones and lacks some. Of around 200,000 clones listed, around 74% are singletons. The sequenced material came from PBMCs. The receptors were sampled from a male donor in good health and CMV-seronegative.

This clone was detected a few times. Other DNA sequences in this sample translate to the same CDR3. The genes are TRBV6-5 and TRBJ2-7; maybe TRBD1 (6 bases). CDR3 size: 15 residues. Germline V gene data show CDR1 as MNHEY and CDR2 as SVGAGI. V was shortened by 0 bases and J by 1 base, with 10 bases between the two germline ends. Written as DNA, the CDR3 is TGTGCCAGCAGTTACTCGGGGGCGGATTCCTACGAGCAGTACTTC. It yields the protein CASSYSGADSYEQYF.

This sequence joins TRBV6-1 and TRBJ2-3, with 10 bases lining up with TRBD2. Trimming took 2 bases from V and 2 from J; bases not matched to a gene: 7. The CDR3 consists of 17 residues. Germline-derived CDR1 and CDR2 are MNHNS and SASEGT. The DNA of the CDR3 is TGTGCCAGCAGTGAATTGAAGCGGGGGGGCGACACAGATACGCAGTATTTT. This gives the protein CASSELKRGGDTDTQYF.

The chain carries TRBV10-3 and TRBJ2-1; 14 positions agree with TRBD2. The ends lost 7 bases at V and 6 bases at J; junction bases unmatched: 5. Germline V lookup: CDR1 ENHRY, CDR2 SYGVKD. This CDR3 has 15 amino acids. CDR3 coding DNA: TGTGCCATCAAACAGACTAGCGGGGGGGCCAATGAGCAGTTCTTC. Amino acids: CAIKQTSGGANEQFF.

In its sample, this clone was seen a few times. Different DNA sequences within this sample yield the same CDR3. The chain employs TRBV6-5 and TRBJ1-2; tentatively, D is TRBD1 (5 bases). Trimming cost V 0 bases and J 4 bases, with 12 bases left between them. Germline loops: CDR1 MNHEY, CDR2 SVGAGI. The CDR3 has 15 amino acids. CDR3 DNA sequence: TGTGCCAGCAGTTACTCAGGAGGGACGGGCTATGGCTACACCTTC. Encoded protein: CASSYSGGTGYGYTF.

This clone appeared a single time. The rearrangement uses TRBV28 and TRBJ1-5; D gene uncertain. V dropped 0 bases and J dropped 6 bases, with 18 bases sitting between them. CDR1 and CDR2 from the germline V gene are MDHEN and SYDVKM. The CDR3 sequence is 17 residues long. DNA for the CDR3: TGTGCCAGCAGTTTATGGGGCGGAGGATGGGAACCTCAGCCCCAGCATTTT. It yields the protein CASSLWGGGWEPQPQHF.

The CDR3: CASSSLPSDRLQHF. CDR3 nucleotides: TGCGCCAGCAGCTCACTACCTTCAGACAGGCTCCAGCATTTT. The rearrangement uses TRBV5-1 and TRBJ1-5, with D possibly TRBD1 on 6 matching bases. The CDR3 sequence is 14 residues long. CDR1 SGHRS and CDR2 YFSETQ come from the germline V gene. V was pared by 3 bases and J by 12 bases, with 19 bases between.

The chain links TRBV7-9 to TRBJ1-5; D is uncertain. The V gene lost 3 bases and the J gene lost 8 bases, with 8 bases spanning the gap. Germline V lookup: CDR1 SEHNR, CDR2 FQNEAQ (reference sequence). The CDR3 loop spans 12 amino acids. The CDR3: CASSFSAEPQHF. In nucleotides, the CDR3 is TGTGCCAGCAGCTTTTCAGCGGAGCCCCAGCATTTT.

This chain uses TRBV10-2 with TRBJ2-6; 10 nucleotides align to TRBD1. Germline loops: CDR1 WSHSY, CDR2 SAAADI. V trimming: 4 bases; J trimming: 4 bases; junction bases outside the gene matches: 4. This CDR3 contains 16 residues. Here the CDR3 reads CASSVRQGAGANVLTF. The CDR3 nucleotides read TGCGCCAGCAGTGTTAGACAGGGGGCCGGGGCCAACGTCCTGACTTTC.

The V gene is TRBV5-1, the J gene TRBJ1-2, with D perhaps matching TRBD1 (6 bases). Germline CDR1 is SGHRS and CDR2 is YFSETQ. Trimming cost V 4 bases and J 6 bases, with 16 bases left between them. This CDR3 contains 14 residues. CDR3 loop: CASSPGQIDNGYTF. Here the CDR3 DNA reads TGCGCCAGCAGCCCAGGACAGATAGATAATGGCTACACCTTC.

In this sample, this clone turned up a few times. The rearrangement joins TRBV7-9 to TRBJ2-7; D is unresolved. The CDR3 is made up of 12 amino acids. The ends were cut back, 5 bases at V and 6 bases at J, with 11 bases in the middle. Germline V gene sequence: CDR1 SEHNR, CDR2 FQNEAQ (reference sequence). The CDR3 loop is CASSPGPVEQYF. DNA of the CDR3: TGTGCCAGCAGCCCAGGCCCGGTCGAGCAGTACTTC.

About this clone: This sample includes further DNA sequences coding for the same CDR3. V usage is TRBV2 and J usage is TRBJ2-1, with 10 bases lining up with TRBD2. V shed 5 bases and J 9 bases; nucleotides not matched to a gene: 7. The CDR3 contains 14 residues. Germline assignment: CDR1 SNHLY and CDR2 FYNNEI. The DNA of the CDR3 is TGTGCCAGCAGTTCACTAGCGGGGACGCCTGAGCAGTTCTTC. It specifies CASSSLAGTPEQFF.

J is TRBJ1-1 and V is TRBV6-4; perhaps TRBD1 as D (5 bases). Germline assignment: CDR1 MRHNA and CDR2 SNTAGT. The CDR3 consists of 13 residues. V lost 6 bases and J lost 11, with 19 bases in between. The CDR3 loop is CASSRSGGSMAFF. Here the CDR3 DNA reads TGTGCCAGCAGCCGGAGCGGGGGGTCGATGGCTTTCTTT.